Below, 26 T cell receptor beta chains from the same sample are listed, as sequenced in a study of blood T cell repertoires in COVID-19. Profiled with immunoSEQ multiplex PCR; TCRdb holds only in-frame clones, not every one. The sample lists some 130,000 clones, roughly 90% occurring once. Sequenced: peripheral blood. These receptors all stem from a man in his sixties with COVID-19, enrolled during active disease.

The CDR3 bases are TGTGCCAGCAGCCCGGGACTAGGGATCTACGAGCAGTACTTC. Its translation: CASSPGLGIYEQYF. The chain recombines TRBV7-9 with TRBJ2-7; 8 nucleotides line up with TRBD2. The CDR3 extends over 14 amino acids. The V segment lost 5 bases and the J segment 3 bases; nucleotides outside the gene matches: 6. Germline V gene data show CDR1 as SEHNR and CDR2 as FQNEAQ (reference sequence).

This sequence joins TRBV4-3 and TRBJ1-1; D possibly corresponds to TRBD1 (5 bases). V dropped 5 bases and J dropped 5 bases, with 21 bases sitting between them. The CDR3 covers 16 residues. Germline V gene data show CDR1 as LGHNA and CDR2 as YSLEER. The CDR3 nucleotides read TGCGCCAGCAGCATATCAGGGTACCCCCTGAGAACTGAAGCTTTCTTT. Amino acids: CASSISGYPLRTEAFF.

The chain is built from TRBV24-1 and TRBJ1-5; 7 bases fit TRBD1. This CDR3 contains 13 residues. Germline lookup yields CDR1 KGHDR and CDR2 SFDVKD. V lost 7 bases to trimming and J lost 6 bases; unmatched junction nucleotides: 5. This CDR3 reads CATRQGGTQPQHF. The CDR3 DNA reads TGTGCCACCAGGCAGGGGGGAACTCAGCCCCAGCATTTT.

The gene calls are TRBV19 and TRBJ2-2, with 13 bases identical to TRBD2. Germline loops: CDR1 LNHDA, CDR2 SQIVND (reference sequence). The CDR3 has 17 residues. The ends lost 4 bases at V and 2 bases at J; junction bases unmatched: 4. This chain's CDR3 is CASSTGTSGANTGELFF. The CDR3 coding sequence is TGTGCCAGTAGTACCGGGACTAGCGGGGCAAACACCGGGGAGCTGTTTTTT. Using reference TRBV19 and TRBJ2-2 for the parts outside the CDR3, the full variable domain is DGGITQSPKYLFRKEGQNVTLSCEQNLNHDAMYWYRQDPGQGLRLIYYSQIVNDFQKGDIAEGYSVSREKKESFPLTVTSAQKNPTAFYLCASSTGTSGANTGELFFGEGSRLTVL.

This clone was observed once. The chain links TRBV5-1 to TRBJ1-1; D remains ambiguous. Germline lookup yields CDR1 SGHRS and CDR2 YFSETQ. The V gene lost 4 bases and the J gene lost 11 bases, with 21 bases spanning the gap. The CDR3 totals 14 residues. DNA for the CDR3: TGCGCCAGCAGCCACAATGGACTAACCCCGACGGCTTTCTTT. Its translation is CASSHNGLTPTAFF.

CDR3 coding DNA: TGTGCCTGGAGTGTACCCGGACAGGGAGGGCAGCCCCAGCATTTT. Protein product: CAWSVPGQGGQPQHF. The chain carries TRBV30 and TRBJ1-5, with TRBD1 identical over 8 bases. V dropped 0 bases and J dropped 7; count of bases not matched to a gene: 8. The germline V gene has CDR1 GTSNPN and CDR2 SVGIG (reference sequence). CDR3 length equals 15 residues. Full variable domain (missing parts from reference TRBV30 and TRBJ1-5): SQTIHQWPATLVQPVGSPLSLECTVEGTSNPNLYWYRQAAGRGLQLLFYSVGIGQISSEVPQNLSASRPQDRQFILSSKKLLLSDSGFYLCAWSVPGQGGQPQHFGDGTRLSIL.

V gene TRBV7-2 combines with J gene TRBJ1-1; D is unresolved. Trimming cost V 5 bases and J 6 bases, with 16 bases left between them. The CDR3 covers 14 residues. Germline V lookup: CDR1 SGHTA, CDR2 FQGNSA. The CDR3 spells CASSPLSSLSEAFF. CDR3 DNA sequence: TGTGCCAGCAGCCCACTAAGTTCACTATCTGAAGCTTTCTTT.

The chain combines TRBV30 with TRBJ1-3; TRBD1 is a possible D gene (6 bases). The length of the CDR3 is 14 residues. Germline values: CDR1 GTSNPN, CDR2 SVGIG (reference sequence). V dropped 4 bases and J dropped 0 bases, with 10 bases sitting between them. The CDR3 nucleotides are TGTGCCTGGAATACAGGGAACTCTGGAAACACCATATATTTT. Protein: CAWNTGNSGNTIYF.

This sequence joins TRBV5-1 and TRBJ1-2; weak D call: TRBD1 (6 bases). Trimming took 1 base from V and 11 from J, leaving 12 bases between them. Germline V gene lookup returns CDR1 SGHRS and CDR2 YFSETQ. This CDR3 spans 12 amino acids. In DNA, the CDR3 is TGCGCCAGCAGCTTGACCTCAGGGGAGTACACCTTC. As protein: CASSLTSGEYTF.

The V and J genes are TRBV4-2 and TRBJ2-5; 10 bases match TRBD2. Unmatched junction bases numbered 6, after V lost 0 bases and J lost 2 bases. This CDR3 has 17 amino acids. Per germline, CDR1 LGHNA and CDR2 YNFKEQ. The CDR3 here is CASSQETSGEWQETQYF. The CDR3 DNA follows: TGTGCCAGCAGCCAAGAAACTAGCGGGGAATGGCAAGAGACCCAGTACTTC.

Only a few counts were recorded for this clone. This chain uses TRBV7-2 with TRBJ1-1, with D perhaps matching TRBD1 (5 bases). Trimming cost V 2 bases and J 4 bases, with 11 bases left between them. Germline CDR1 and CDR2: SGHTA and FQGNSA. The CDR3 covers 14 residues. CDR3 in amino acids: CASSLLGEGTEAFF. For the CDR3, the DNA is TGTGCCAGCAGCTTATTAGGGGAAGGCACTGAAGCTTTCTTT.

This clone was observed many times. The chain has TRBV5-1 and TRBJ2-4; 9 bases align to TRBD2. CDR1 and CDR2 from the germline V gene are SGHRS and YFSETQ. With 4 bases clipped from V and 0 bases from J, the junction kept 14 bases outside the gene matches. There are 19 residues in the CDR3. This chain's CDR3 is CASSPEEASGNLAKNIQYF. The CDR3, as DNA: TGCGCCAGCAGCCCCGAGGAGGCTAGCGGGAACTTAGCCAAAAACATTCAGTACTTC.

This chain connects TRBV7-4 to TRBJ1-2; tentative D call: TRBD1 (5 bases). Germline values: CDR1 SGHVT, CDR2 SQSDAQ. The CDR3 runs 17 residues. V was shortened by 2 bases and J by 1 base, with 17 bases between the two germline ends. The CDR3 sequence is CASSLLGPGPYNYGYTF. CDR3 coding DNA: TGTGCCAGCAGCTTATTGGGGCCAGGGCCTTATAACTATGGCTACACCTTC.

The chain recombines TRBV9 with TRBJ1-2, with D unresolved. Per the germline V gene, CDR1 is SGDLS and CDR2 is YYNGEE. Between the trimmed V and J ends, which lost 0 bases and 2 bases, there was a span of 14 bases. The CDR3 length is 16 residues. The CDR3 bases are TGTGCCAGCAGCGTAGAAGCCATACCACTAAACTATGGCTACACCTTC. Its translation is CASSVEAIPLNYGYTF.

The chain has TRBV6-5 and TRBJ1-1; D possibly corresponds to TRBD1 (5 bases). This CDR3 comprises 13 residues. V lost 7 bases to trimming and J lost 1 base, with 10 bases between them. Germline CDR1 is MNHEY and CDR2 is SVGAGI. The CDR3 spells CASTDIRNTEAFF. As DNA, the CDR3 is TGTGCCAGCACGGACATACGGAACACTGAAGCTTTCTTT.

The rearrangement links TRBV6-5 to TRBJ2-7; D is unresolved. Germline CDR1 is MNHEY and CDR2 is SVGAGI. The V and J ends lost 2 bases and 1 base respectively, with 9 bases between them. The CDR3 contains 14 residues. CDR3 nucleotides: TGTGCCAGCAGTTACACAGACATTTCCTACGAGCAGTACTTC. Encoded protein: CASSYTDISYEQYF.

This chain connects TRBV18 to TRBJ2-6, with D perhaps matching TRBD1 (5 bases). The V gene lost 4 bases and the J gene lost 4 bases, with 14 bases spanning the gap. Germline assignment: CDR1 KGHSH and CDR2 LQKENI. This CDR3 is 16 amino acids long. The CDR3 protein is CASSRPGMSGANVLTF. CDR3 in DNA: TGTGCCAGCTCACGGCCAGGGATGTCCGGGGCCAACGTCCTGACTTTC.

The chain carries TRBV10-2 and TRBJ1-2, with 10 bases identical to TRBD1. CDR3 length equals 17 residues. With V trimmed by 3 bases and J by 6 bases, 13 bases remained unmatched. Germline CDR1 is WSHSY and CDR2 is SAAADI. The CDR3: CASSDADRGAYEHGYTF. The CDR3 nucleotides read TGCGCCAGCAGTGACGCGGACAGGGGGGCATATGAACATGGCTACACCTTC.

J is TRBJ2-7 and V is TRBV5-4, with TRBD1 matching 8 bases. Trimming removed 3 bases from V and 7 bases from J; junction bases left unmatched: 21. This CDR3 spans 18 amino acids. CDR1 is SGHNT, CDR2 YYREEE, per germline (reference sequence). CDR3 sequence: CASSSTARGPFLFSEQYF. For the CDR3, the DNA is TGTGCCAGCAGCTCGACAGCCAGGGGGCCCTTCCTTTTTTCGGAGCAGTACTTC. Full variable domain (outside the CDR3, taken from reference TRBV5-4 and TRBJ2-7): ETGVTQSPTHLIKTRGQQVTLRCSSQSGHNTVSWYQQALGQGPQFIFQYYREEENGRGNFPPRFSGLQFPNYSSELNVNALELDDSALYLCASSSTARGPFLFSEQYFGPGTRLTVT.

The CDR3 DNA reads as TGTGCCAGCAGTGTCAGGCCCGGCTACAATGAGCAGTTCTTC. Its protein product is CASSVRPGYNEQFF. The V gene is TRBV6-4, the J gene TRBJ2-1; D not resolved. The V end was cut by 4 bases, the J end by 3 bases, with 10 bases between. Germline V gene data show CDR1 as MRHNA and CDR2 as SNTAGT. The CDR3 totals 14 residues.

The rearrangement links TRBV5-4 to TRBJ2-7, with no clear D. Looked up from germline, CDR1 is SGHNT and CDR2 is YYREEE (reference sequence). Trimming removed 0 bases at V and 6 bases at J, with 10 bases between. The CDR3 totals 13 residues. The CDR3 loop is CASSLDTTREQYF. The CDR3 nucleotides are TGTGCCAGCAGCTTGGACACCACCCGCGAGCAGTACTTC.

J is TRBJ2-3 and V is TRBV19, with 9 bases lining up with TRBD2. Germline CDR1 LNHDA, CDR2 SQIVND (reference sequence). The CDR3 runs to 16 residues. V lost 5 bases and J lost 6; bases outside the gene matches: 12. Here the CDR3 reads CASSPLRGAGGDTQYF. The CDR3 coding sequence is TGTGCCAGTAGTCCCCTCCGCGGGGCGGGGGGGGATACGCAGTATTTT.

The chain has TRBV4-2 and TRBJ2-1; TRBD2 aligns across 10 bases. This CDR3 is built from 15 residues. The V gene end was trimmed by 3 bases and the J gene end by 7 bases; junction bases not matched to a gene: 6. Germline lookup yields CDR1 LGHNA and CDR2 YNFKEQ. This chain's CDR3 is CASSHVAGGENEQFF. The CDR3 bases are TGTGCCAGCAGCCATGTAGCGGGGGGAGAGAATGAGCAGTTCTTC.

CDR3 DNA sequence: TGTGCCAGCAGCTTAGCCCAGGGAACTACCCTCGAGCAGTACTTC. Amino acids: CASSLAQGTTLEQYF. The chain recombines TRBV7-2 with TRBJ2-7, with D perhaps TRBD1 (5 bases). Germline loops: CDR1 SGHTA, CDR2 FQGNSA. This CDR3 has 15 residues. V was pared by 0 bases and J by 6 bases, with 15 bases between.

This rearrangement joins TRBV10-2 to TRBJ1-1, with D tentatively TRBD1 (5 bases). V was trimmed by 7 bases and J by 4 bases, leaving 16 bases between them. Germline V CDR1 and CDR2: WSHSY, SAAADI. The CDR3 consists of 14 residues. The CDR3 DNA reads as TGCGCCAGCACCCTGGACATAAAGGTCACTGAAGCTTTCTTT. Amino acids: CASTLDIKVTEAFF.

The rearrangement uses TRBV7-2 and TRBJ1-5, with 7 bases fitting TRBD1. Germline trimming cut 0 bases from V and 0 bases from J; bases unmatched to any gene: 2. The CDR3 has 16 amino acids. Germline CDR1 SGHTA, CDR2 FQGNSA. CDR3 sequence (DNA): TGTGCCAGCAGCTTAGCGGGACAGTATAGCAATCAGCCCCAGCATTTT. Protein product: CASSLAGQYSNQPQHF.